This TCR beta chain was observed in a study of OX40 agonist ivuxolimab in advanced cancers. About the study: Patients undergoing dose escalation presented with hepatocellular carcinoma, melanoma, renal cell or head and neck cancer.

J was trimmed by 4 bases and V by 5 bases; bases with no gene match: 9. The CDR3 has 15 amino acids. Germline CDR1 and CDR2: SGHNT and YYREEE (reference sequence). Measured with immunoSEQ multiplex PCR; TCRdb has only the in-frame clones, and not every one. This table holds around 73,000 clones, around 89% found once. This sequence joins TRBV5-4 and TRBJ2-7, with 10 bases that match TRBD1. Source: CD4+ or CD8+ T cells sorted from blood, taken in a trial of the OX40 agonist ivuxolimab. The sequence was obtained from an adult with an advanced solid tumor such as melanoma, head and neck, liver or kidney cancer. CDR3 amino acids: CASRSGQGVLYEQYF. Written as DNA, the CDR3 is TGTGCCAGCAGGTCCGGACAGGGGGTCTTATACGAGCAGTACTTC. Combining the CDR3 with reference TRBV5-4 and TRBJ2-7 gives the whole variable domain ETGVTQSPTHLIKTRGQQVTLRCSSQSGHNTVSWYQQALGQGPQFIFQYYREEENGRGNFPPRFSGLQFPNYSSELNVNALELDDSALYLCASRSGQGVLYEQYFGPGTRLTVT.